This entry concerns a single T cell receptor beta chain. V lost 8 bases to trimming and J lost 7 bases, with 17 bases between them. The CDR3 spans 13 residues. Germline V gives CDR1 MNHNY, CDR2 SVGAGI (reference sequence). The repertoire was sequenced with immunoSEQ multiplex PCR; TCRdb's copy has only in-frame clones and lacks some. This sample has over 200,000 clones, with roughly 80% found just once. The data derive from a study of blood T cell repertoires in COVID-19. Across the study: In each case, the material was cDNA or gDNA derived from T cells, B-cell-depleted T cells, or PBMCs.

This sequence was found in a human donor in a cohort sampled during active COVID-19. This sequence joins TRBV6-6 and TRBJ1-2; possible D gene TRBD1, 5 bases. Input material: peripheral blood. CDR3 DNA: TGTGCCAGCTCATTAACGGGACTCGGTGGCTACACCTTC. This encodes CASSLTGLGGYTF.